This TCR beta chain was retrieved from a study of T cell responses to AZD1222 COVID-19 vaccine (dated by TCRdb to about 2021). About the study as a whole: AZD1222 recipients whose second dose came at about 4 weeks and those whose second dose came at about 12 weeks were combined into one group, since spike-specific TCR depth and breadth did not differ between the two schedules. TCR sequencing was performed for some 250 trial participants, of whom some 200 were given two doses of AZD1222 and approximately 25 were given two doses of MenACWY control vaccine. Trial participants were enrolled by age into 18-55, 56-69 and 70-plus year subgroups, with roughly 150, 30 and 60 TCR-sequenced participants respectively.

Results the study describes overall, beyond this receptor: Participants were mostly white British, with more females than males. The authors suggested clonal diversity may have been underestimated. Vaccine-associated CD4 TCRs spanned the whole spike protein, with dominant responses in regions 160-218 and 743-854. The 56-69-year group was small, and its depth increase did not reach significance, likely because of low power. Because no day 14 peak-response samples were available, the repertoires could be characterized only after the peak T cell response. Spike-specific TCR breadth and depth rose significantly after two AZD1222 doses compared with day 0 and with MenACWY recipients. Conclusions about previously exposed vaccinees were limited because only a handful of AZD1222 recipients were SARS-CoV-2 seropositive at baseline. Epitopes outside the regions mutated in the B.1.351 and B.1.1.7 variants were reportedly recognized by nearly half of the unique spike-specific TCRs.

For CDR1 and CDR2, the germline V gene lists SGHDT and YYEEEE. The CDR3 has 13 amino acids, counting the end cysteine and phenylalanine. The CDR3 DNA has 39 bases and is translated from base 1. Trimming removed 4 bases from V and 6 bases from J, leaving 11 bases between the germline ends. What the time point label conveys for this sample: baseline before first vaccination. The vaccinee samples were drawn from two UK trials, COV001 and COV002, one of which was a single-blind randomized controlled phase 2/3 trial testing AZD1222 (ChAdOx1 nCoV-19) in healthy adults. For TCRbeta chain sequencing, PBMC samples from trial participants were taken at day 0 and at day 28 after the second dose. The CDR3 regions of human TCRbeta chains were subjected to immunosequencing. The study's own analysis went as follows. TCRs in the repertoires were matched against a reference library of SARS-CoV-2-specific TCRs that had been generated with the MIRA antigen-specificity platform. Breadth was defined as the fraction of unique TCRs that were SARS-CoV-2-associated, and depth was defined as the fraction of total T cells that were SARS-CoV-2-associated. Each spike-specific TCR was assigned to its reactive spike region and to a CD4 or CD8 class using the MIRA data. Log10-transformed breadth and depth values were compared by one-way ANOVA with Sidak's multiple comparisons tests. TCRdb's version of the immuneACCESS table is confined to in-frame rearrangements and falls short of the full clone set. An unresolved V gene accounts for under half of the shortfall where checked; the remainder is of unknown origin. V, J and clone size derive from that table, while D and trimming were established from the DNA sequence. The sample table contains 150,000 to 200,000 clones; only one count was recorded for about 90% of them. The top ten clonotypes cover approximately 1.9% of the sample.

With respect to this clone: No cognate antigen has been identified for it. Base qualities are missing; no much larger clone stands one base away.

This chain is built from TRBV5-6 and TRBJ1-5; the D gene is not confidently resolved. This sequence was found in an adult in good health. The sequenced sample was peripheral blood, obtained on day 0 of AZD1222 vaccination. The CDR3 protein sequence reads: CASSPTPTQPQHF. The DNA is as follows: TGTGCCAGCAGCCCCACGCCCACTCAGCCCCAGCATTTT.